This TCR beta chain comes out of a study of blood T cell repertoires in COVID-19. Overall study: Samples taken during acute and convalescent COVID-19 were collected in the United States, Italy and Spain. Nucleic acid was either cDNA or gDNA, and it came from T cells, B-cell-depleted T cells, or PBMCs.

The authors' processing: Estimation of nucleated cell counts was performed using reference gene primer amplification. The repertoire was sequenced with immunoSEQ multiplex PCR; TCRdb's copy has only in-frame clones and lacks some. The V and J calls and clone size were taken over from that table, and D and trimming were inferred from the DNA. Of hundreds of thousands of clones in the sample, more than 85% were seen once. The germline V gene has CDR1 GTSNPN and CDR2 SVGIG (reference sequence). V was trimmed by 0 bases and J by 6 bases, leaving 14 bases between them. The CDR3 extends over 15 amino acids.

The chain links TRBV30 to TRBJ2-2; the D gene is possibly TRBD2 (6 bases). The TCR sequence derives from a woman aged 30 to 39 with acute or convalescent COVID-19. Sequencing was done on a sample of peripheral blood. DNA for the CDR3: TGTGCCTGGAGTGTGCGGAGGGCCGGTTCCGGGGAGCTGTTTTTT. It encodes CAWSVRRAGSGELFF.